The sequence of this TCR beta chain was determined in a study of control samples from healthy donors and cancer patients (dated by TCRdb to 2020 to 2022). The library was produced with the immunoSEQ multiplex PCR assay. TCRdb provides this immuneACCESS table in a form limited to in-frame rearrangements. Some clones are lacking; in checked studies, under half of them reflect an unresolved V gene, and why the rest are absent is not known. This sample has around 78,000 clones in its table, and over 90% of those were observed once. The top ten clonotypes cover about 5% of the sample. This clone was picked up one time. Its antigen target is currently unknown. Per-nucleotide qualities are absent, and no much larger clonotype sits a single base away. This receptor was obtained from a woman under 30 in good health. The specimen was blood.

The sequenced DNA: TGTGCCATCAGTGACGACAGGGATAGAAACACAGATACGCAGTATTTT. Its amino acids are CAISDDRDRNTDTQYF. The chain was built from TRBV10-3 and TRBJ2-3; 7 junctional bases match TRBD1. In the germline V gene, CDR1 corresponds to ENHRY and CDR2 to SYGVKD. From its cysteine to its phenylalanine, the CDR3 spans 16 amino acids. Only the CDR3 region is kept as DNA, spanning 48 bases read in frame from base 1. V is cut back by 3 bases and J by 2 bases, with 8 bases in the junction unmatched.